The source of this TCR beta chain is a study of blood T cell repertoires in COVID-19. Study in general: Acute and convalescent COVID-19 specimens originated in the United States, Italy and Spain. Sources were T cells, B-cell-depleted T cells, or PBMCs; the material itself was cDNA or gDNA.

Per germline, CDR1 SGHRS and CDR2 YFSETQ. CDR3 length equals 13 residues. V was clipped by 8 bases and J by 4 bases, with 15 bases between them. Original handling: Estimation of nucleated cell counts was performed using reference gene primer amplification. Method: immunoSEQ multiplex PCR; TCRdb's copy keeps in-frame clones and lacks some. For V, J and clone size, that table is used; D and trimming come from the DNA. The profile shows 130,000 to 150,000 clones, more than 75% of them singletons. This TCR came from a human donor with acute or convalescent COVID-19. The donor label of this sample is uncertain. The rearrangement links TRBV5-1 to TRBJ1-2, with TRBD1 as a possible D gene (6 bases). What was sequenced was peripheral blood. The CDR3: CASGRDIAYGYTF. In DNA, the CDR3 is TGCGCCAGTGGCCGGGACATTGCCTATGGCTACACCTTC.